A selection of T cell receptor beta chains follows, all from one sample in a study of blood T cell repertoires in COVID-19. The repertoire was sequenced with immunoSEQ multiplex PCR; TCRdb's copy has only in-frame clones and lacks some. The sample carries about 430,000 clones, roughly 88% recorded once. The sequenced sample was PBMCs or T cells enriched from blood (not recorded which). The receptors here all came from a woman under 30 who had been exposed to COVID-19. Each CDR3 is given with its conserved first and last residue. A D gene is named only where the DNA matches it firmly. Rows may omit the clone size; those that give it use once, few, many or a size class.

j_call	d_call	v_call	cdr3_length	clone_size	cdr3_nt	cdr3_aa
TRBJ1-5	-	TRBV28	12	few	TGTGCCAGCAGTTTCCCAGGTCAGCCCCAGCATTTT	CASSFPGQPQHF
TRBJ2-7	TRBD2	TRBV27	13	-	TGTGCCAGCAGTCGACTAGCGGGAAGCGAGCAGTACTTC	CASSRLAGSEQYF
TRBJ2-3	TRBD2	TRBV18	16	-	TGTGCCAGCTCACCCCGGGAGCGGGGAGATCCAGATACGCAGTATTTT	CASSPRERGDPDTQYF
TRBJ2-1	TRBD1	TRBV7-2	15	-	TGTGCCAGCAACCGCCGGGACAGGACCTACAATGAGCAGTTCTTC	CASNRRDRTYNEQFF
TRBJ1-5	-	TRBV5-4	13	-	TGTGCCAGCAGCTGGGGCAGGGATCAGCCCCAGCATTTT	CASSWGRDQPQHF
TRBJ1-1	-	TRBV5-4	16	-	TGTGCCAGCAGCTTTTTAACCGGGTACTTGAACACTGAAGCTTTCTTT	CASSFLTGYLNTEAFF
TRBJ1-1	-	TRBV6-5	14	-	TGTGCCAGCAGACCATCCGGGGGGGGCACTGAAGCTTTCTTT	CASRPSGGGTEAFF
TRBJ1-1	-	TRBV3-1/TRBV3-2	16	-	TGTGCCAGCAGCCAAGGGCACATGCGTCGGGGAGGTGAAGCTTTCTTT	CASSQGHMRRGGEAFF
TRBJ1-1	-	TRBV3-1/TRBV3-2	13	-	TGTGCCAGCAGCCATGACATGTACACTGAAGCTTTCTTT	CASSHDMYTEAFF
TRBJ1-1	-	TRBV11-2	15	-	TGTGCCAGCAGCCCGACTATCTCGGGGAACACTGAAGCTTTCTTT	CASSPTISGNTEAFF